This entry concerns a single T cell receptor beta chain. The target antigen is unknown. These data are taken from a study of blood T cells in healthy people across ages. Germline CDR1 is ENHRY and CDR2 is SYGVKD. CDR3 length: 16 amino acids. The V and J ends lost 0 bases and 7 bases respectively, with 19 bases between them. The second PCR ran roughly 6 to 11 cycles with a sample-barcoded 5' primer and J-beta primers. One entry per CDR3 protein, called by TCRdb with MiXCR from the 5' RACE reads. The sample has about 1.4 million distinct CDR3 sequences, 45% to 70% seen once. Study-wide results and limits: The unsorted PBMCs prevented any conclusive comparison of naive versus antigen-experienced cells.

Material for sequencing was blood. The chain joins TRBV10-3 to TRBJ2-7; TRBD2 might be the D (6 bases). The clonotype comes from a young man in good health. CDR3 bases: TGTGCCATCAGTGAGTCCACCGCAGGGACTCCGACTGAGCAGTACTTC. Translating gives CAISESTAGTPTEQYF.